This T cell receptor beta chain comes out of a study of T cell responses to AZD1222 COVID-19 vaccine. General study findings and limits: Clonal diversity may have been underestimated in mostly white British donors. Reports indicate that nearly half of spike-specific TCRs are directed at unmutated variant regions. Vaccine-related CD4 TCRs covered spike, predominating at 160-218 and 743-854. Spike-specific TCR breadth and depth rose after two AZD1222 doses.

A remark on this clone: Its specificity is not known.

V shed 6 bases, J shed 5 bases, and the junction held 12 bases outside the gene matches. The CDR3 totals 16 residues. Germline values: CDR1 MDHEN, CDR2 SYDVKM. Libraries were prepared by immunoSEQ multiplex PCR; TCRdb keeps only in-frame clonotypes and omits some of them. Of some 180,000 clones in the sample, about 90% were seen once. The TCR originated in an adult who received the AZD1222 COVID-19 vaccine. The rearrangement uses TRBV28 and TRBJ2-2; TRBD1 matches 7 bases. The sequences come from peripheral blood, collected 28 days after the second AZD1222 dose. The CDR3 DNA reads TGTGCCAGCAGGGAACAGGGGTTACGGACGACCGGGGAGCTGTTTTTT. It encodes CASREQGLRTTGELFF.